This is a list of T cell receptor beta chains from one sample in a study of cytomegalovirus exposure and HLA in healthy donors. Method: immunoSEQ multiplex PCR; TCRdb's copy keeps in-frame clones and lacks some. The sample yields 90,000 to 150,000 clones, roughly 82% seen once. Material: PBMCs. The source is a man in his forties or fifties in good health and CMV-seropositive. Both conserved end residues are part of each CDR3. D genes are given only for firm matches. Clone size is stated in some rows and not others, as once, few, many or a class when expanded.

.	TRBV4-3	.	TRBJ1-5	TGCGCCAGCAGCCAAGAATACGGGTTGGATCAGCCCCAGCATTTT	CASSQEYGLDQPQHF
few	TRBV6-1	TRBD2	TRBJ2-7	TGTGCCAGCAGTGAAAATTCGGGGGGAGACTCCTACGAGCAGTACTTC	CASSENSGGDSYEQYF
few	TRBV2	.	TRBJ2-5	TGTGCCAGCAACCGTGAGTTAGAGGAGACCCAGTACTTC	CASNRELEETQYF
.	TRBV28	.	TRBJ1-1	TGTGCCAGCAGTTTACCAGATAACACTGAAGCTTTCTTT	CASSLPDNTEAFF
.	TRBV7-9	.	TRBJ1-3	TGTGCCAGCAGCTTATGGGCCCTTGACAGAACTGGAAACACCATATATTTT	CASSLWALDRTGNTIYF
.	TRBV18	.	TRBJ1-5	TGTGCCAGCTCACCCACCGGGGGGCGAGTCCCTCGCAATCAGCCCCAGCATTTT	CASSPTGGRVPRNQPQHF
few	TRBV7-8	.	TRBJ2-7	TGTGCCAGCAGCCGCGGGTCCCGATCCTACGAGCAGTACTTC	CASSRGSRSYEQYF
.	TRBV7-7	TRBD1	TRBJ1-3	TGTGCTAGCAGCCCAGGGACAGGCCGCTCTGGAAACACCATATATTTT	CASSPGTGRSGNTIYF
.	TRBV28	TRBD1	TRBJ2-7	TGTGCCAGCACCCTTCATGGGACAGGGACGGGGGAGCAGTACTTC	CASTLHGTGTGEQYF
.	TRBV19	TRBD1	TRBJ1-1	TGTGCCAGTAGTATCGCACGACAGGGGACGAACACTGAAGCTTTCTTT	CASSIARQGTNTEAFF
.	TRBV7-2	TRBD2	TRBJ2-5	TGTGCCAGCAGCCGACAGACAGCGGGGGGAAGAGAGACCCAGTACTTC	CASSRQTAGGRETQYF
.	TRBV28	TRBD1	TRBJ1-1	TGTGCCAGCAGTTTACCCGGGACAGGGGGCACTGAAGCTTTCTTT	CASSLPGTGGTEAFF
.	TRBV7-3	.	TRBJ2-2	TGTGCCAGCAGCTTACCGGCAGGGAACACCGGGGAGCTGTTTTTT	CASSLPAGNTGELFF
.	TRBV5-1	.	TRBJ2-6	TGCGCCAGCAGCTTGTCCGGGTCTGGGGCCAACGTCCTGACTTTC	CASSLSGSGANVLTF
.	TRBV18	TRBD1	TRBJ1-6	TGTGCCAGCTCCAACCGACAGGGGTCCTATAATTCACCCCTCCACTTT	CASSNRQGSYNSPLHF
.	TRBV11-1	.	TRBJ2-1	TGTGCCAGCAGCTTGACGGGGAATGAGCAGTTCTTC	CASSLTGNEQFF
.	TRBV19	.	TRBJ2-7	TGTGCCAGTAGTATGGCGGCCCACTACGAGCAGTACTTC	CASSMAAHYEQYF
once	TRBV28	.	TRBJ1-5	TGTGCCAGCAGGGAACGACAACCCAGCAGTCAGCCCCAGCATTTT	CASRERQPSSQPQHF
once	TRBV7-8	.	TRBJ1-3	TGTGCCAGCAGCCTAGCAGGGGCTGCTGGAAACACCATATATTTT	CASSLAGAAGNTIYF
.	TRBV5-6	.	TRBJ2-3	TGTGCCAGCAGCTCGCGAGGGCGGAATAGCACAGATACGCAGTATTTT	CASSSRGRNSTDTQYF
once	TRBV9	.	TRBJ1-2	TGTGCCAGCAGCGCACAGGGAGCTCGCGGCTACACCTTC	CASSAQGARGYTF
.	TRBV5-1	TRBD1	TRBJ1-2	TGCGCCAGCAGCTTGGGGGACAGGAGAATTAACTATGGCTACACCTTC	CASSLGDRRINYGYTF
.	TRBV9	TRBD1	TRBJ1-5	TGTGCCAGCAGCGGGGGACAGGGAGATGGTCAGCCCCAGCATTTT	CASSGGQGDGQPQHF
.	TRBV28	TRBD2	TRBJ2-3	TGTGCCAGCAGTTTACCTAGCGGGTCTTGGTATTTT	CASSLPSGSWYF